One sample yielded the 25 T cell receptor beta chains listed below, sequenced in a study of blood T cell repertoires in COVID-19. Assay: immunoSEQ multiplex PCR; the TCRdb copy retains only in-frame clones and omits some. The sample holds about 240,000 clones, roughly 80% seen once. Sequencing was done on a sample of peripheral blood. These receptors came from a woman aged 18-29 years with acute or convalescent COVID-19.

The gene calls are TRBV19 and TRBJ2-5; tentative D call: TRBD2 (6 bases). V gave up 1 base and J gave up 6 bases, with 9 bases separating them. Per germline, CDR1 LNHDA and CDR2 SQIVND (reference sequence). CDR3 length: 13 amino acids. CDR3 nucleotides: TGTGCCAGTAGTATAGGTCGGGAGAAGACCCAGTACTTC. Translated: CASSIGREKTQYF.

V usage is TRBV5-1 and J usage is TRBJ1-1; 10 bases line up with TRBD1. The CDR3 loop spans 14 amino acids. J gave up 3 bases and V 4 bases, and 3 bases lay outside the gene matches. CDR1 and CDR2 from the germline V gene are SGHRS and YFSETQ. CDR3 DNA: TGCGCCAGCAGCGTGGACAGGGGGTACACTGAAGCTTTCTTT. Its translation: CASSVDRGYTEAFF.

The chain recombines TRBV6-5 with TRBJ2-7; D possibly corresponds to TRBD1 (6 bases). The CDR3 is made up of 14 amino acids. Looked up from germline, CDR1 is MNHEY and CDR2 is SVGAGI. Between the trimmed V and J ends, which lost 2 bases and 4 bases, there was a span of 12 bases. The CDR3 loop reads CASSYATGWYEQYF. CDR3 coding DNA: TGTGCCAGCAGTTACGCAACAGGGTGGTACGAGCAGTACTTC.

The chain joins TRBV2 to TRBJ2-3, with a tentative D call TRBD2 (6 bases). Looked up from germline, CDR1 is SNHLY and CDR2 is FYNNEI. The CDR3 runs 15 residues. Deletions cut 3 bases from V and 3 bases from J, with 13 bases between. The CDR3 reads CASSDIGGKTDTQYF. CDR3 bases: TGTGCCAGCAGTGATATAGGCGGGAAGACAGATACGCAGTATTTT.

This chain uses TRBV11-2 with TRBJ2-5, with TRBD2 matching 7 bases. V gave up 3 bases and J gave up 5 bases; unmatched junction bases: 3. The CDR3 length is 13 residues. Germline CDR1 SGHAT, CDR2 FQNNGV. The CDR3 bases are TGTGCCAGCAGCTTTGGGCGGGGGGAGACCCAGTACTTC. It yields the protein CASSFGRGETQYF.

The CDR3 protein is CASSLWGELVEQYF. The DNA of the CDR3 is TGTGCCAGCAGTTTGTGGGGGGAATTAGTCGAGCAGTACTTC. The rearrangement uses TRBV28 and TRBJ2-7; possible D gene TRBD2, 6 bases. This CDR3 has 14 residues. Germline V gives CDR1 MDHEN, CDR2 SYDVKM. V was trimmed by 3 bases and J by 6 bases, leaving 15 bases between them.

This rearrangement joins TRBV4-1 to TRBJ2-5; 8 bases match TRBD1. The CDR3 runs 15 residues. V lost 0 bases and J lost 5; bases outside the gene matches: 5. Germline assignment: CDR1 MGHRA and CDR2 YSYEKL. CDR3 protein: CASSQDQGQAETQYF. Written as DNA, the CDR3 is TGCGCCAGCAGCCAAGATCAGGGACAGGCGGAGACCCAGTACTTC.

This clone was counted once. The CDR3 protein is CASSLSQGRGNTIYF. The CDR3 bases are TGTGCCAGCAGTTTATCACAGGGAAGAGGAAACACCATATATTTT. V usage is TRBV28 and J usage is TRBJ1-3; possible D gene TRBD1, 6 bases. The CDR3 extends over 15 amino acids. Germline V gives CDR1 MDHEN, CDR2 SYDVKM. The V and J ends lost 1 base and 4 bases respectively, with 11 bases between them.

The chain has TRBV12-5 and TRBJ2-7; the D is unclear. The CDR3 totals 15 residues. Germline CDR1 is LGHNT and CDR2 is FRNRAP. Between the trimmed V and J ends, which lost 1 base and 2 bases, there was a span of 12 bases. This CDR3 is CASGLEPGTTYEQYF. DNA of the CDR3: TGTGCTAGTGGTTTGGAACCCGGCACTACCTACGAGCAGTACTTC.

The V and J genes are TRBV6-2 or TRBV6-3 and TRBJ2-4; 8 positions match TRBD1. J lost 1 base, V lost 0 bases, and 8 bases had no gene match. This CDR3 contains 18 residues. Germline values: CDR1 MNHEY, CDR2 SVGEGT. The DNA of the CDR3 is TGTGCCAGCAGTTACTCGGGGCAGGGGGCTTGGGCCAAAAACATTCAGTACTTC. As protein: CASSYSGQGAWAKNIQYF.

This chain connects TRBV12-5 to TRBJ1-1; D gene unclear. CDR1 and CDR2 from the germline V gene are LGHNT and FRNRAP. The ends were cut back, 7 bases at V and 2 bases at J, with 11 bases in the middle. The CDR3 length is 13 residues. The CDR3 spells CASVTRGNTEAFF. The DNA for the CDR3 is TGTGCTAGTGTCACGCGGGGAAACACTGAAGCTTTCTTT.

The rearrangement joins TRBV7-2 to TRBJ2-5; TRBD2 aligns across 7 bases. There are 14 residues in the CDR3. V gave up 0 bases and J gave up 5 bases; unmatched junction bases: 3. In germline, CDR1 is SGHTA, CDR2 FQGNSA. CDR3 bases: TGTGCCAGCAGCTTAGCTAGCGGGTTGGAGACCCAGTACTTC. This encodes CASSLASGLETQYF.

The V gene is TRBV24-1, the J gene TRBJ2-2; TRBD1 aligns across 8 bases. The J segment lost 3 bases and the V segment lost 5 bases, leaving 4 bases of the junction unmatched. CDR1 is KGHDR, CDR2 SFDVKD, per germline. The CDR3 is made up of 15 amino acids. The CDR3 region is CATSVGQGDTGELFF. CDR3 bases: TGTGCCACCAGTGTAGGACAGGGCGACACCGGGGAGCTGTTTTTT.

The chain is built from TRBV25-1 and TRBJ1-1; no clear D gene. Looked up from germline, CDR1 is MGHDK and CDR2 is SYGVNS. Trimming removed 3 bases at V and 6 bases at J, with 11 bases between. The CDR3 has 13 residues. CDR3 DNA sequence: TGTGCCAGCAGTGATAAGCAAGACTCTGAAGCTTTCTTT. Amino acid sequence: CASSDKQDSEAFF.

This chain connects TRBV5-1 to TRBJ2-5; TRBD1 aligns across 9 bases. This CDR3 has 15 amino acids. Germline CDR1 SGHRS, CDR2 YFSETQ. J was trimmed by 3 bases and V by 4 bases; bases with no gene match: 7. The CDR3: CASSGGTGPEETQYF. Here the CDR3 DNA reads TGCGCCAGCAGCGGGGGGACAGGGCCCGAAGAGACCCAGTACTTC.

This clone showed up just once. This sequence joins TRBV2 and TRBJ1-4; 9 nucleotides align to TRBD1. CDR1 and CDR2 (germline): SNHLY, FYNNEI. This CDR3 has 18 amino acids. The V segment lost 6 bases and the J segment 2 bases; nucleotides outside the gene matches: 13. In DNA form, the CDR3 reads TGTGCCAGCAGCGACTCCCCGACAGGGGGAAATACTAATGAAAAACTGTTTTTT. This codes for CASSDSPTGGNTNEKLFF.

The chain uses TRBV7-9 and TRBJ1-1, with D perhaps TRBD1 (5 bases). The CDR3 extends over 13 amino acids. The germline CDR1 and CDR2 sequences are SEHNR and FQNEAQ (reference sequence). Deletions cut 10 bases from V and 9 bases from J, with 21 bases between. The CDR3 nucleotides read TGTGCCACCCTGACACAGGCAGGTGGGAAAGCTTTCTTT. As protein: CATLTQAGGKAFF. Variable domain in full (rest from reference TRBV7-9 and TRBJ1-1): DTGVSQNPRHKITKRGQNVTFRCDPISEHNRLYWYRQTLGQGPEFLTYFQNEAQLEKSRLLSDRFSAERPKGSFSTLEIQRTEQGDSAMYLCATLTQAGGKAFFGQGTRLTVV.

The J gene is TRBJ2-5, the V gene TRBV6-5; TRBD2 agrees at 10 bases. From germline, CDR1 is MNHEY and CDR2 SVGAGI. J lost 2 bases, V lost 6 bases, and 6 bases had no gene match. There are 15 residues in the CDR3. The CDR3 DNA sequence: TGTGCCAGCAGCTATGGACTAGCGGCACAAGAGACCCAGTACTTC. This sequence encodes CASSYGLAAQETQYF.

This clone has only one observation. The chain combines TRBV6-5 with TRBJ2-3; 7 nucleotides match TRBD2. V shed 3 bases and J 1 base; nucleotides not matched to a gene: 4. Germline-derived CDR1 and CDR2 are MNHEY and SVGAGI. The CDR3 contains 15 residues. Written as DNA, the CDR3 is TGTGCCAGCAGTTATGGGGGAGGGGGCACAGATACGCAGTATTTT. Translated: CASSYGGGGTDTQYF.

The CDR3: CASSPWTGGRAKNIQYF. The CDR3 DNA is TGTGCCAGCAGCCCCTGGACAGGGGGGAGGGCCAAAAACATTCAGTACTTC. The chain combines TRBV27 with TRBJ2-4; 10 bases agree with TRBD1. CDR3 length: 17 residues. V shed 6 bases and J 1 base; nucleotides not matched to a gene: 9. The germline V gene encodes CDR1 MNHEY and CDR2 SMNVEV (reference sequence).

V gene TRBV5-4 combines with J gene TRBJ2-5; 12 bases match TRBD2. The CDR3 consists of 19 residues. Per germline, CDR1 SGHNT and CDR2 YYREEE (reference sequence). The junction had 15 bases not matched to a gene; V was cut back by 4 bases and J by 2 bases. The CDR3, as DNA: TGTGCCAGCAGCCCGGACCCGGTAGGACTAGCGGGGTTTCAAGAGACCCAGTACTTC. Protein sequence: CASSPDPVGLAGFQETQYF.

The chain is built from TRBV6-2 or TRBV6-3 and TRBJ2-3, with 9 bases matching TRBD2. The germline CDR1 and CDR2 sequences are MNHEY and SVGEGT. The length of the CDR3 is 18 residues. The V gene end was trimmed by 2 bases and the J gene end by 2 bases; junction bases not matched to a gene: 11. This CDR3 reads CASSYHLWAGGTTDTQYF. The CDR3 DNA follows: TGTGCCAGCAGTTACCATCTTTGGGCGGGAGGGACCACAGATACGCAGTATTTT.

V usage is TRBV11-2 and J usage is TRBJ2-6, with D possibly matching TRBD2 (6 bases). Per the germline V gene, CDR1 is SGHAT and CDR2 is FQNNGV. This CDR3 region has 17 residues. V shed 4 bases and J shed 0 bases, with 13 bases lying between them. In DNA, the CDR3 is TGTGCCAGCAGCTACGTAGGAGGGTCCTCTGGGGCCAACGTCCTGACTTTC. Translating gives CASSYVGGSSGANVLTF.

This clone turned up a few times. The chain joins TRBV20-1 to TRBJ2-2; 10 bases match TRBD2. Germline lookup yields CDR1 DFQATT and CDR2 SNEGSKA (reference sequence). CDR3 length: 16 residues. Trimming at V came to 3 bases and at J to 2 bases, leaving 6 bases not matched to a gene. The CDR3: CSASSVAGGNTGELFF. CDR3 DNA: TGCAGTGCTAGTAGTGTAGCGGGGGGAAACACCGGGGAGCTGTTTTTT.

The chain joins TRBV27 to TRBJ2-5, with D unresolved. This CDR3 region has 13 residues. Germline V gene sequence: CDR1 MNHEY, CDR2 SMNVEV (reference sequence). With 4 bases removed from V and 4 bases from J, the gap between germline ends came to 10 bases. The CDR3 loop is CASSSLAAETQYF. The CDR3 coding sequence is TGTGCCAGCAGTTCATTGGCGGCAGAGACCCAGTACTTC.